This T cell receptor (beta chain) was found in a study of T cell responses to AZD1222 COVID-19 vaccine. The data were produced by immunoSEQ multiplex PCR, yet TCRdb's version contains in-frame clones alone and is incomplete. The sample lists some 100,000 clones, approximately 86% seen once, with around 1.5% in the top ten. CDR3 length: 15 amino acids. The trim removed 6 bases at V and 1 base at J, leaving 1 base unmatched. Per germline, CDR1 MDHEN and CDR2 SYDVKM. Sequencing was performed on peripheral blood, taken on day 0 of AZD1222 vaccination. The sequence came from an adult in good health. The V and J genes are TRBV28 and TRBJ2-6, with 9 positions matching TRBD1. DNA of the CDR3: TGTGCCAGCAGGGACAGGGGATCTGGGGCCAACGTCCTGACTTTC. Residues: CASRDRGSGANVLTF. Based on the CDR3 plus reference TRBV28 and TRBJ2-6, the full variable domain is DVKVTQSSRYLVKRTGEKVFLECVQDMDHENMFWYRQDPGLGLRLIYFSYDVKMKEKGDIPEGYSVSREKKERFSLILESASTNQTSMYLCASRDRGSGANVLTFGAGSRLTVL.